This TCR beta chain originates from a study of OX40 agonist ivuxolimab in advanced cancers. Study context: An agonistic human IgG2 monoclonal antibody against OX40 (CD134) was given. Earlier treatment with anti-PD-1, anti-PD-L1 or anti-CTLA-4 was permitted, and over 35% had received some. General study points: The antigen specificity of the peripheral T cells (those that were expanded) was not determined. Certain nonresponders likewise exhibited a low normalized T-cell clonal expansion.

The method was immunoSEQ multiplex PCR; TCRdb's version includes in-frame clones alone and lacks a portion of them. The sample lists under 50,000 clones, about 89% occurring once. Turning to this clone: Its specificity is unknown.

V gave up 6 bases and J gave up 1 base, with 15 bases separating them. This CDR3 contains 15 residues. Germline assignment: CDR1 SNHLY and CDR2 FYNNEI. This clonotype was sampled from an adult with an advanced solid tumor such as melanoma, head and neck, liver or kidney cancer. The chain recombines TRBV2 with TRBJ2-5; the D call may be TRBD1 or TRBD2 (6 bases each). The specimen comprised CD4+ or CD8+ T cells sorted from blood, sampled in a trial of the OX40 agonist ivuxolimab. CDR3 region: CASSLQGGRQETQYF. CDR3 nucleotides: TGTGCCAGCAGCCTCCAAGGGGGGCGCCAAGAGACCCAGTACTTC.